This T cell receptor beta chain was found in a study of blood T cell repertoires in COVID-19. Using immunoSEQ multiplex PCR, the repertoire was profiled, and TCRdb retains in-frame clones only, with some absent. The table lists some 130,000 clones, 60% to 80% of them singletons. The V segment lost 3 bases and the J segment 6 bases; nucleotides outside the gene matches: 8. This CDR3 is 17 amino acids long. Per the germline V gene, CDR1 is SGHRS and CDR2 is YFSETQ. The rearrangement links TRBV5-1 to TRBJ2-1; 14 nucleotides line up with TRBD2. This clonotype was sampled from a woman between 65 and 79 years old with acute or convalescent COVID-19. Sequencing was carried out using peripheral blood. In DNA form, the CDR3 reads TGCGCCAGCAGCTACCCCCCGGGACTAGCGGGAGTCAATGAGCAGTTCTTC. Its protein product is CASSYPPGLAGVNEQFF.